The clone carrying this T cell receptor beta chain occurred a few times. Generated by immunoSEQ multiplex PCR, the TCRdb table keeps only in-frame clones and is missing some. The repertoire includes about 41,000 clones, 70% to 80% of them detected once, and roughly 4.7% sits in the top ten. This entry belongs to a study of immune evolution from preneoplasia to lung adenocarcinoma. The CDR3 consists of 14 residues. V gave up 1 base and J gave up 3 bases, with 13 bases separating them. Germline CDR1 and CDR2: GTSNPN and SVGIG (reference sequence). Premalignant or tumor cells were enriched by macro-dissection after pathologic assessment.

Sample: FFPE invasive lung adenocarcinoma tissue. This rearrangement joins TRBV30 to TRBJ2-7; a weak D match, TRBD2 (6 bases). The TCR was taken from a person in their sixties with lung adenocarcinoma. CDR3 amino acids: CAWSGGGLNYEQYF. CDR3 sequence (DNA): TGTGCCTGGAGTGGGGGAGGACTAAACTACGAGCAGTACTTC.